This T cell receptor (beta chain) was recorded in a study of cytomegalovirus exposure and HLA in healthy donors. Findings and caveats of the study: TCR beta sequences numbering around 15,000 were associated with HLA alleles at 0.05 false discovery rate in a later analysis. Later on, an analysis found that several of the most significant clusters appeared to be linked to common viral pathogens, which included parvovirus B19.

With regard to this clone: Its target is unknown.

Germline CDR1 and CDR2: MNHNY and SVGAGI (reference sequence). J lost 1 base, V lost 6 bases, and 5 bases had no gene match. This CDR3 is 15 amino acids long. Both 60 Vbeta primers and 13 Jbeta primers went into the PCR. Method: immunoSEQ multiplex PCR; TCRdb's copy keeps in-frame clones and lacks some. This sample has about 96,000 clones; roughly 79% occur once, and the top ten carry roughly 13%. This receptor was taken from a woman in her seventies in good health and CMV-seropositive. The sample comprised PBMCs. The V gene is TRBV6-6, the J gene TRBJ2-5; 10 bases line up with TRBD2. CDR3: CASRGAGGAQETQYF. In DNA, the CDR3 is TGTGCCAGCAGGGGAGCGGGGGGGGCCCAAGAGACCCAGTACTTC.